These 4 T cell receptor beta chains originate from one sample sequenced in a study of cytomegalovirus exposure and HLA in healthy donors. PCR used 60 Vbeta primers and 13 Jbeta primers. Measured with immunoSEQ multiplex PCR; TCRdb has only the in-frame clones, and not every one. Among around 180,000 clones listed, approximately 80% were seen once. Source material: PBMCs. Source of these receptors: a woman in her 40s in good health and CMV-seronegative.

A single count supports this clone. The chain recombines TRBV30 with TRBJ1-3; TRBD1 aligns across 8 bases. V trimming: 5 bases; J trimming: 1 base; junction bases outside the gene matches: 1. CDR1 and CDR2 from the germline V gene are GTSNPN and SVGIG (reference sequence). The CDR3 is made up of 13 amino acids. Here the CDR3 reads CAWDRGSGNTIYF. Here the CDR3 DNA reads TGTGCCTGGGACAGGGGATCTGGAAACACCATATATTTT.

The chain couples TRBV5-4 to TRBJ2-7, with 9 bases identical to TRBD1. V gave up 4 bases and J gave up 6 bases; unmatched junction bases: 8. CDR3 size: 14 residues. The germline gives CDR1 SGHNT, CDR2 YYREEE (reference sequence). The chain's CDR3 is CASSLIGTGSEQYF. The CDR3 nucleotides read TGTGCCAGCAGCCTGATAGGGACAGGGTCCGAGCAGTACTTC.

The chain employs TRBV9 and TRBJ2-7; TRBD1 matches at 7 bases. Trimming at V came to 3 bases and at J to 5 bases, leaving 5 bases not matched to a gene. The CDR3 covers 13 residues. Germline V gene sequence: CDR1 SGDLS, CDR2 YYNGEE. CDR3 sequence (DNA): TGTGCCAGCAGCGCAATAACAGGGGACGAGCAGTACGTC. Amino acids: CASSAITGDEQYV.

The chain is built from TRBV9 and TRBJ2-3; TRBD2 is a possible D gene (6 bases). CDR1 is SGDLS, CDR2 YYNGEE, per germline. The V and J ends lost 4 bases and 3 bases respectively, with 15 bases between them. This CDR3 spans 15 amino acids. The DNA for the CDR3 is TGTGCCAGCAGCCCCCTAGCGCTCTTAACAGATACGCAGTATTTT. Amino acids: CASSPLALLTDTQYF.